The clone carrying this T cell receptor beta chain appeared a few times. The entry originates in a study of blood T cell repertoires in COVID-19. The overall study: Spain, Italy and the United States supplied samples that represented acute and convalescent COVID-19.

This CDR3 has 18 residues. V lost 1 base, J lost 3 bases, and 10 bases stayed unmatched. In germline, CDR1 is SEHNR, CDR2 FQNEAQ (reference sequence). Here immunoSEQ multiplex PCR was the method, and the copy in TCRdb shows in-frame clones only, minus some. Of roughly 92,000 clones listed, about nine tenths are singletons. The chain carries TRBV7-9 and TRBJ1-5; TRBD1 agrees at 9 bases. Sequenced material: peripheral blood. The sequence derives from a man aged 45 to 65 with acute or convalescent COVID-19. CDR3 bases: TGTGCCAGCAGCTTAGAGAATTCGGGACAGGGAACCAATCAGCCCCAGCATTTT. Translating it yields CASSLENSGQGTNQPQHF.